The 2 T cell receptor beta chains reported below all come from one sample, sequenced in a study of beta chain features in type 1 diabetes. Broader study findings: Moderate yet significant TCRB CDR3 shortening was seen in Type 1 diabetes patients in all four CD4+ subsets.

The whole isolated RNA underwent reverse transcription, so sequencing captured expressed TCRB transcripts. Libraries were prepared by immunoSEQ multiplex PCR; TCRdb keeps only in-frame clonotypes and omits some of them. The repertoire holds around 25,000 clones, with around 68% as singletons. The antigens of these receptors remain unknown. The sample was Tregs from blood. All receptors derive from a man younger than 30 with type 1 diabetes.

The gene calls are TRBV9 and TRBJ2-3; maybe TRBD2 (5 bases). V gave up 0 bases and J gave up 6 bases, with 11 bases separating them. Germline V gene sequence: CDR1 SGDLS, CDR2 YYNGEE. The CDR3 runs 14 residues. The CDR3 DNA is TGTGCCAGCAGCGTAGCTGAGACTACCGATACGCAGTATTTT. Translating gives CASSVAETTDTQYF.

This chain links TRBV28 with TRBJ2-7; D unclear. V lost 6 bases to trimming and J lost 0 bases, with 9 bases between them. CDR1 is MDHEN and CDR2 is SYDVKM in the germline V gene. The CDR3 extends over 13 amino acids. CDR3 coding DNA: TGTGCCAGCAGGGGCCAAAGCTCCTACGAGCAGTACTTC. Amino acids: CASRGQSSYEQYF.